Following are 21 T cell receptor beta chains from one sample sequenced in a study of memory CD4+ T cells and cytomegalovirus serostatus. The sort gate was single viable CD3+CD4+CD8-CD45RO+ cells for memory CD4+ T cells. This table comes from immunoSEQ multiplex PCR, and its TCRdb copy is limited to in-frame clones, with some not included. This table holds 50,000 to 65,000 clones, more than 70% found once. Sequenced sample: memory CD4+ T cells from blood. Receptor source: an adult in good health and CMV-seronegative.

The genes are TRBV7-2 and TRBJ2-1, with D possibly being TRBD1 or TRBD2 (5 bases each). Trimming shortened V by 5 bases and J by 8 bases, and 16 bases separated the two germline ends. Looked up from germline, CDR1 is SGHTA and CDR2 is FQGNSA. The CDR3 extends over 14 amino acids. The CDR3 here is CASSKLGTKHEQFF. For the CDR3, the DNA is TGTGCCAGCAGCAAGCTGGGGACCAAACATGAGCAGTTCTTC.

This rearrangement joins TRBV30 to TRBJ1-1; D uncertain. Germline V gene lookup returns CDR1 GTSNPN and CDR2 SVGIG (reference sequence). Trimming shortened V by 2 bases and J by 6 bases, and 7 bases separated the two germline ends. The CDR3 has 11 residues. The CDR3 loop is CAWSWAAEAFF. The CDR3 DNA follows: TGTGCCTGGAGTTGGGCAGCTGAAGCTTTCTTT. The full variable domain, its missing parts supplied by reference TRBV30 and TRBJ1-1, is SQTIHQWPATLVQPVGSPLSLECTVEGTSNPNLYWYRQAAGRGLQLLFYSVGIGQISSEVPQNLSASRPQDRQFILSSKKLLLSDSGFYLCAWSWAAEAFFGQGTRLTVV.

The chain carries TRBV6-5 and TRBJ1-1; 7 nucleotides align to TRBD1. After removal of 3 bases from V and 5 bases from J, the junction contained 9 bases not matched to a gene. The CDR3 is 15 residues long. The germline V gene encodes CDR1 MNHEY and CDR2 SVGAGI. The CDR3 is CASSYGGQTATEAFF. In DNA form, the CDR3 reads TGTGCCAGCAGTTATGGGGGACAGACCGCTACTGAAGCTTTCTTT.

V is TRBV5-1 and J is TRBJ2-7; D tentatively reads TRBD1 or TRBD2 (5 bases each). Germline V gene data show CDR1 as SGHRS and CDR2 as YFSETQ. There are 17 residues in the CDR3. Trimming pared 3 bases from V and 0 bases from J, leaving 19 bases between. Here the CDR3 DNA reads TGCGCCAGCAGCTCAACCTTTTGGGACGGCTCCTCCTACGAGCAGTACTTC. Its translation: CASSSTFWDGSSYEQYF.

This clone is a singleton in its sample. The chain links TRBV27 to TRBJ1-4, with 7 bases fitting TRBD1. Germline CDR1 reads MNHEY; CDR2 reads SMNVEV (reference sequence). The CDR3 contains 16 residues. The trim removed 5 bases at V and 3 bases at J, leaving 9 bases unmatched. The CDR3 loop is CASSPRQGIANEKLFF. CDR3 in DNA: TGTGCCAGCAGTCCGCGACAGGGAATAGCTAATGAAAAACTGTTTTTT.

The chain uses TRBV4-2 and TRBJ2-3, with 10 bases aligning to TRBD1. Germline V gene data show CDR1 as LGHNA and CDR2 as YNFKEQ. V was clipped by 3 bases and J by 4 bases; unmatched bases: 4. The CDR3 totals 15 residues. In nucleotides, the CDR3 is TGTGCCAGCAGCCAGCAAGGGACAGGGGCAGATACGCAGTATTTT. This translates into CASSQQGTGADTQYF.

DNA for the CDR3: TGTGCCTGGAGGATGAGCTCCTACAATGAGCAGTTCTTC. This codes for CAWRMSSYNEQFF. The chain links TRBV30 to TRBJ2-1; D remains unclear. The CDR3 totals 13 residues. Trimming shortened V by 3 bases and J by 0 bases, and 6 bases separated the two germline ends. Germline V CDR1 and CDR2: GTSNPN, SVGIG (reference sequence).

This clone appeared once. V usage is TRBV4-3 and J usage is TRBJ2-1; D unresolved. Germline CDR1 reads LGHNA; CDR2 reads YSLEER. V shed 4 bases and J shed 0 bases, with 10 bases lying between them. The CDR3 has 15 residues. CDR3 region: CASSRDLSSYNEQFF. The CDR3 coding sequence is TGCGCCAGCAGCCGAGACTTAAGCTCCTACAATGAGCAGTTCTTC.

This clone has only a few counts. V usage is TRBV2 and J usage is TRBJ1-6; D is uncertain. The CDR3 is made up of 14 amino acids. CDR1 and CDR2 (germline): SNHLY, FYNNEI. V was trimmed by 6 bases and J by 8 bases, leaving 14 bases between them. CDR3: CASSLAVGDSPLHF. As DNA, the CDR3 is TGTGCCAGCAGCCTGGCAGTAGGCGATTCACCCCTCCACTTT.

The rearrangement links TRBV7-3 to TRBJ2-7, with 7 bases aligning to TRBD2. Germline lookup yields CDR1 SGHTA and CDR2 FQGTGA. This CDR3 contains 15 residues. V trimming: 1 base; J trimming: 3 bases; junction bases outside the gene matches: 6. The CDR3 reads CASSLMGGRGYEQYF. For the CDR3, the DNA is TGTGCCAGCAGCTTAATGGGGGGGAGAGGCTACGAGCAGTACTTC. The variable domain in full, with the rest retrieved from reference TRBV7-3 and TRBJ2-7, is GAGVSQTPSNKVTEKGKYVELRCDPISGHTALYWYRQSLGQGPEFLIYFQGTGAADDSGLPNDRFFAVRPEGSVSTLKIQRTERGDSAVYLCASSLMGGRGYEQYFGPGTRLTVT.

In its sample, this clone was seen once. This sequence joins TRBV9 and TRBJ2-2; the D gene is possibly TRBD2 (6 bases). CDR3 length equals 15 residues. V dropped 0 bases and J dropped 5 bases, with 11 bases sitting between them. CDR1 SGDLS and CDR2 YYNGEE come from the germline V gene. The CDR3 coding sequence is TGTGCCAGCAGCGTAGACCCACGGGGGACCGGGGAGCTGTTTTTT. Residues: CASSVDPRGTGELFF.

The chain recombines TRBV5-4 with TRBJ1-6; 12 bases map to TRBD1. CDR1 and CDR2 (germline): SGHNT, YYREEE (reference sequence). This CDR3 is built from 16 residues. V trimming: 4 bases; J trimming: 9 bases; junction bases outside the gene matches: 8. CDR3 nucleotide sequence: TGTGCCAGCAGCCAAATGGGACAGGGGGCGAGTTCACCCCTCCACTTT. Amino acids: CASSQMGQGASSPLHF.

Relative to its sample, this clone is medium-sized (0.01 to 0.1%). The CDR3 region is CSVELFNTEAFF. Here the CDR3 DNA reads TGCAGCGTTGAATTATTTAACACTGAAGCTTTCTTT. The rearrangement uses TRBV29-1 and TRBJ1-1, with no clear D. The CDR3 is 12 amino acids. Trimming took off 2 bases at V and 2 bases at J, with 6 bases between the two ends. CDR1 and CDR2 from the germline V gene are SQVTM and ANQGSEA.

This chain uses TRBV27 with TRBJ2-5; 9 bases line up with TRBD2. Germline CDR1 and CDR2: MNHEY and SMNVEV (reference sequence). This CDR3 contains 16 residues. V shed 0 bases and J 2 bases; nucleotides not matched to a gene: 4. The CDR3 sequence is CASSLSWLAGQETQYF. CDR3 in DNA: TGTGCCAGCAGTTTATCGTGGCTAGCGGGGCAAGAGACCCAGTACTTC.

The chain links TRBV18 to TRBJ2-7, with D possibly being TRBD1 (5 bases). From germline, CDR1 is KGHSH and CDR2 LQKENI. The CDR3 length is 13 residues. Deletions cut 5 bases from V and 3 bases from J, with 11 bases between. CDR3 nucleotides: TGTGCCAGCTCAGCAGGGTACGGCTACGAGCAGTACTTC. Its translation is CASSAGYGYEQYF.

This clone was counted between two and nine times. The chain recombines TRBV18 with TRBJ1-1, with no clear D. V lost 3 bases to trimming and J lost 0 bases, with 11 bases between them. CDR1 is KGHSH, CDR2 LQKENI, per germline. This CDR3 comprises 15 residues. CDR3 loop: CASSPSVGLNTEAFF. The CDR3 DNA follows: TGTGCCAGCTCACCTTCCGTGGGGTTGAACACTGAAGCTTTCTTT.

This clone was detected a few times. The V gene is TRBV18, the J gene TRBJ1-5, with a tentative D call TRBD1 (6 bases). This CDR3 has 15 amino acids. The V end lost 3 bases, the J end lost 5 bases, and 14 bases lay between the germline ends. Germline V lookup: CDR1 KGHSH, CDR2 LQKENI. CDR3 DNA sequence: TGTGCCAGCTCACCCAGGGGATTGCCTGATCAGCCCCAGCATTTT. Amino acids: CASSPRGLPDQPQHF.

V is TRBV27 and J is TRBJ1-5, with D perhaps matching TRBD1 (5 bases). The V end was cut by 6 bases, the J end by 4 bases, with 13 bases between. Germline V lookup: CDR1 MNHEY, CDR2 SMNVEV (reference sequence). This CDR3 spans 14 amino acids. The CDR3 nucleotides are TGTGCCAGCAGGGGACCCTTGGCAAATCAGCCCCAGCATTTT. This codes for CASRGPLANQPQHF.

This chain connects TRBV5-1 to TRBJ2-7; D possibly corresponds to TRBD2 (6 bases). The CDR3 spans 14 residues. V shed 6 bases and J shed 0 bases, with 13 bases lying between them. Germline V lookup: CDR1 SGHRS, CDR2 YFSETQ. CDR3: CASTTSGYSYEQYF. CDR3 in DNA: TGCGCCAGCACGACCAGCGGGTACTCCTACGAGCAGTACTTC.

The V call is TRBV20-1, the J call TRBJ1-4, with D uncertain. Germline CDR1 is DFQATT and CDR2 is SNEGSKA (reference sequence). Trimming stripped 8 bases from V and 4 bases from J, with 8 bases between. The CDR3 has 11 amino acids. The CDR3 nucleotides are TGCAGTCGGGTTATTAATGAAAAACTGTTTTTT. Encoded protein: CSRVINEKLFF.

This clone has a single count. This chain connects TRBV25-1 to TRBJ2-7, with TRBD2 matching over 8 bases. V lost 5 bases, J lost 3 bases, and 6 bases stayed unmatched. Germline-derived CDR1 and CDR2 are MGHDK and SYGVNS. The CDR3 runs to 14 residues. CDR3 DNA: TGTGCCAGCAGTAAACAAGCGGGGGACTACGAGCAGTACTTC. It specifies CASSKQAGDYEQYF.